Listed here are 2 T cell receptor beta chains from one sample, sequenced in a study of CD8 T cells in ankylosing spondylitis. Study-wide results and limits: Apparently characteristic of ankylosing spondylitis blood was a TCR beta motif (under ten highly homologous variants).

Their cognate antigens are unknown. One entry per CDR3 protein results from TCRdb running MiXCR on the 5' RACE reads. The table has roughly 440,000 distinct CDR3 sequences, roughly a sixth seen once. The specimen was blood, either unsorted or a sorted T cell fraction (not recorded which). The receptors here all came from a male donor with ankylosing spondylitis.

This clonotype was seen more than once but under ten times. The chain recombines TRBV7-8 with TRBJ1-6; no clear D. CDR3 length: 15 residues. Germline assignment: CDR1 SGHVS and CDR2 FQNEAQ. Trimming stripped 8 bases from V and 0 bases from J, with 11 bases between. The CDR3 sequence: CASDPGGSYNSPLHF. The CDR3 DNA follows: TGTGCCAGCGATCCAGGTGGCTCCTATAATTCACCCCTCCACTTT.

This clonotype appeared a few times. The chain combines TRBV6-4 with TRBJ2-5; D unresolved. From germline, CDR1 is MRHNA and CDR2 SNTAGT. The CDR3 is made up of 15 amino acids. V dropped 4 bases and J dropped 4 bases, with 16 bases sitting between them. CDR3 amino acids: CASSGRANLPETQYF. DNA of the CDR3: TGTGCCAGCAGTGGTAGGGCCAACCTCCCAGAGACCCAGTACTTC.